The rows below give T cell receptor beta chains drawn from one sample of a study of cytomegalovirus exposure and HLA in healthy donors. TCRdb's table, derived via immunoSEQ multiplex PCR, lists solely in-frame clones and lacks some. The table has tens of thousands of clones, around 90% seen once. Sequenced sample: PBMCs. The receptors stem from a young woman in good health and CMV-seropositive. Both conserved end residues are part of each CDR3. D genes are given only for firm matches. Size tells how often a clone was seen (once, few, many) or the class of an expanded clone, and some rows leave it out.

DNA	CDR3	size	V	J	D
TGTGCCAGCTCACCAGTAATCAGCACAGATACGCAGTATTTT	CASSPVISTDTQYF	few	TRBV18	TRBJ2-3	.
TGTGCCAGCAGCCGGACTAGCGGGAGGGAAAATGAGCAGTTCTTC	CASSRTSGRENEQFF	.	TRBV9	TRBJ2-1	TRBD2
TGTGCCAGCAGCCGCACAGGAGACAATAGCAATCAGCCCCAGCATTTT	CASSRTGDNSNQPQHF	few	TRBV4-2	TRBJ1-5	.
TGTGCCAGCAGCTTAGGAGGAGCGACCGTCCGCACAGATACGCAGTATTTT	CASSLGGATVRTDTQYF	.	TRBV7-2	TRBJ2-3	.
TGTGCCAGCACCCCCGGGGGTGGACGGTTCGCCGGGGAGCTGTTTTTT	CASTPGGGRFAGELFF	.	TRBV11-2	TRBJ2-2	.
TGTGCCAGCACCGATGACAGGGAAAGTGGAGCTTTCTTT	CASTDDRESGAFF	.	TRBV7-9	TRBJ1-1	TRBD1
TGTGCCAGCAGTGCGAGAAGTTCGGCAGGTCTGATTTCACCCCTCCACTTT	CASSARSSAGLISPLHF	.	TRBV6-1	TRBJ1-6	.
TGTGCCAGTAGTATAGGGGGACTACTGAATGAGCAGTTCTTC	CASSIGGLLNEQFF	.	TRBV19	TRBJ2-1	TRBD2
TGTGCCAGCAGCTCAACGACAGGGGAAAGCTCCTACGAGCAGTACTTC	CASSSTTGESSYEQYF	.	TRBV7-9	TRBJ2-7	TRBD1
TGTGCCAGCTCACTTGGACAGGATTACGAGCAGTACTTC	CASSLGQDYEQYF	.	TRBV18	TRBJ2-7	TRBD1
TGCGCCAGCAGCTTGGGGCGGGATAATGAGCAGTTCTTC	CASSLGRDNEQFF	once	TRBV5-1	TRBJ2-1	.
TGTGCCAGCAGTCCCGGGACAGGTGACACCGGGGAGCTGTTTTTT	CASSPGTGDTGELFF	.	TRBV5-5	TRBJ2-2	TRBD1
TGTGCCAGCAGCCCGATGGACAGGGTGGTCAATGAGCAGTTCTTC	CASSPMDRVVNEQFF	.	TRBV7-9	TRBJ2-1	TRBD1
TGTGCCAGCCGCTTTTTCAGCGACTACGAGCAGTACTTC	CASRFFSDYEQYF	.	TRBV5-5	TRBJ2-7	.
TGCAGCATCAGACAGGGAAGCGCCTACGAGCAGTACTTC	CSIRQGSAYEQYF	.	TRBV29-1	TRBJ2-7	TRBD1
TGTGCCAGCAGCTTATACCAGGGGCGCAATCAGCCCCAGCATTTT	CASSLYQGRNQPQHF	.	TRBV7-2	TRBJ1-5	.
TGTGCCAGCAGCCGCCGGACTAGCGGAGCCTACAATGAGCAGTTCTTC	CASSRRTSGAYNEQFF	.	TRBV11-2	TRBJ2-1	TRBD2
TGCAGCGTTGTACGAGGGGGATCTTACGAGCAGTACTTC	CSVVRGGSYEQYF	.	TRBV29-1	TRBJ2-7	.
TGTGCCAGCAGTCCAGGAACAAACTATGGCTACACCTTC	CASSPGTNYGYTF	.	TRBV2	TRBJ1-2	.
TGTGCCAGCAGCTTCGGGCTAGGGGCTGCTGAAGCTTTCTTT	CASSFGLGAAEAFF	.	TRBV11-2	TRBJ1-1	.
TGCGCCAGCAGCCGAAGTCTAGGAAATGAGCAGTTCTTC	CASSRSLGNEQFF	.	TRBV4-3	TRBJ2-1	.
TGTGCCAGCAGCCACCGGGACAGTTCCTACGAGCAGTACTTC	CASSHRDSSYEQYF	.	TRBV7-9	TRBJ2-7	TRBD1
TGCGCCAGCAGCCGTGGGCAGGACTCCACCGGGGAGCTGTTTTTT	CASSRGQDSTGELFF	.	TRBV5-1	TRBJ2-2	.
TGTGCCAGCAGCCGACAGGGCCGAGGGGAAAAACTGTTTTTT	CASSRQGRGEKLFF	.	TRBV28	TRBJ1-4	TRBD1
TGTGCCAGCAGTGTCGGGACAGGGGGCAACAATGAGCAGTTCTTC	CASSVGTGGNNEQFF	.	TRBV6-4	TRBJ2-1	TRBD1